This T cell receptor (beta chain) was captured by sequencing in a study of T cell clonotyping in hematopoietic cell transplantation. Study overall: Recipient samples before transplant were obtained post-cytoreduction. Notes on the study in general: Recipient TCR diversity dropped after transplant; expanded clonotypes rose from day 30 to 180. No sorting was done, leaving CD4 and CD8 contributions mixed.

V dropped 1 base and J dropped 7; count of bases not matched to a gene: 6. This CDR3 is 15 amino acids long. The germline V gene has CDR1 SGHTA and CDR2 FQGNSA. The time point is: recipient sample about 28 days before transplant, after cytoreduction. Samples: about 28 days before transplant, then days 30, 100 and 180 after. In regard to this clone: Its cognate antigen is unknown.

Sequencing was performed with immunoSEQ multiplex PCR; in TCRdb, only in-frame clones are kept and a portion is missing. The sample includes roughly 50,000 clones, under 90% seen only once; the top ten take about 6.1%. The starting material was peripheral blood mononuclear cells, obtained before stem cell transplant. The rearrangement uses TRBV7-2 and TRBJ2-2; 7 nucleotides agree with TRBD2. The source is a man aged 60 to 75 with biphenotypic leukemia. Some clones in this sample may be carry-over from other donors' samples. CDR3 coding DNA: TGTGCCAGCAGCTTAGGACTAGCCCTTGGCGGGGAGCTGTTTTTT. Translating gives CASSLGLALGGELFF.